This T cell receptor beta chain was obtained from a study of radiotherapy plus CTLA-4 blockade in lung cancer. V lost 5 bases and J lost 9; bases outside the gene matches: 9. The CDR3 is 14 residues long. Germline loops: CDR1 MNHEY, CDR2 SMNVEV (reference sequence). Method: immunoSEQ multiplex PCR; TCRdb's copy keeps in-frame clones and lacks some. Altogether roughly 50,000 clones are present, 82% being singletons, with the ten largest covering roughly 3.3%. Here the sequenced sample was peripheral blood, taken from a patient treated with radiotherapy plus ipilimumab. This chain connects TRBV27 to TRBJ2-4, with 8 bases lining up with TRBD1. The TCR sequence derives from a human donor with non-small cell lung cancer who had stable disease on radiotherapy plus ipilimumab. The CDR3 sequence: CASSPGQGESIQYF. CDR3 DNA sequence: TGTGCCAGCAGTCCCGGACAGGGAGAGTCCATTCAGTACTTC.